The 10 T cell receptor beta chains below were found in one sample sequenced in a study of molecular identifiers for immune sequencing clone quantification. TCRdb re-derived calls from the PCR reads in MiXCR, one entry per CDR3 protein. There are 460,000 or so distinct CDR3 sequences in the sample; 25% occur only once, and over 0.6% lies in the top ten. Sequencing was carried out using naive CD8+ T cells from blood, with Jurkat cell RNA spiked in. Sample subset: FACS-sorted CD8+CD4-CCR7+CD45RA+ naive T cells. The origin of the receptors is a human donor in good health. Some libraries in this study had Jurkat cell RNA spiked in.

Details on this clonotype: This could be a read error, since a much larger clone is one nucleotide away. The chain is built from TRBV7-9 and TRBJ2-5; unclear D gene. Germline values: CDR1 SEHNR, CDR2 FQNEAQ (reference sequence). The CDR3 length is 13 residues. V lost 4 bases and J lost 0, with 6 bases in between. CDR3 in amino acids: CASSSGYQETQYF. In nucleotides, the CDR3 is TGTGCCAGCAGCTCAGGCTACCAAGAGACCCAGTACTTC.

Many counts were recorded for this clonotype. The rearrangement uses TRBV7-6 and TRBJ2-5, with 7 bases that match TRBD2. The length of the CDR3 is 16 residues. Germline CDR1 is SGHVS and CDR2 is FNYEAQ. After removal of 2 bases from V and 4 bases from J, the junction contained 10 bases not matched to a gene. In DNA, the CDR3 is TGTGCCAGCAGCTTAAGATCAGCGGGGAAGGCAGAGACCCAGTACTTC. Protein: CASSLRSAGKAETQYF.

Of note for this clonotype: A read error is possible here, since a much larger clone lies one base away. The chain is built from TRBV29-1 and TRBJ1-1, with D unresolved. The CDR3 sequence is 14 residues long. Germline V CDR1 and CDR2: SQVTM, ANQGSEA. The ends were cut back, 1 base at V and 1 base at J, with 10 bases in the middle. CDR3 region: CSVEVEGRNTEAFF. Written as DNA, the CDR3 is TGCAGCGTTGAAGTGGAGGGAAGGAACACTGAAGCTTTCTTT.

The chain couples TRBV5-6 to TRBJ2-2; either TRBD1 or TRBD2 may supply D (5 bases each). This CDR3 comprises 13 residues. CDR1 is SGHDT, CDR2 YYEEEE, per germline. V was pared by 4 bases and J by 11 bases, with 15 bases between. The chain's CDR3 is CASSGEGRPELFF. The CDR3 DNA reads as TGTGCCAGCAGCGGAGAGGGACGGCCCGAGCTGTTTTTT.

V gene TRBV10-3 combines with J gene TRBJ2-3, with 9 bases fitting TRBD2. V was pared by 3 bases and J by 2 bases, with 6 bases of the junction left unmatched. This CDR3 has 16 amino acids. Germline CDR1 reads ENHRY; CDR2 reads SYGVKD. CDR3 in amino acids: CAISDGSGGDTDTQYF. The CDR3 nucleotides read TGTGCCATCAGTGATGGTAGCGGGGGTGACACAGATACGCAGTATTTT.

This clonotype was observed a handful of times. This sequence may be a read error, since a much larger clone differs from it by one base. The chain joins TRBV4-3 to TRBJ2-7; 11 bases are a match to TRBD2. Germline values: CDR1 LGHNA, CDR2 YSLEER. The CDR3 contains 15 residues. CDR3: CASSPTSGSSYKQYF. The CDR3 region has the DNA TGCGCCAGCAGCCCTACTAGCGGGAGCTCCTACAAGCAGTACTTC.

The chain employs TRBV28 and TRBJ2-3; a weak D match, TRBD2 (6 bases). V lost 6 bases and J lost 5, with 21 bases in between. The CDR3 is 16 amino acids. Per germline, CDR1 MDHEN and CDR2 SYDVKM. The CDR3 spells CASSPYGGGRGDTQYF. Written as DNA, the CDR3 is TGTGCCAGCAGCCCTTATGGGGGAGGTCGTGGAGATACGCAGTATTTT. Together with reference TRBV28 and TRBJ2-3, the CDR3 gives the full variable domain: DVKVTQSSRYLVKRTGEKVFLECVQDMDHENMFWYRQDPGLGLRLIYFSYDVKMKEKGDIPEGYSVSREKKERFSLILESASTNQTSMYLCASSPYGGGRGDTQYFGPGTRLTVL.

This clonotype was counted ten times or more. This chain links TRBV4-3 with TRBJ2-7; TRBD1 matches 10 bases. Germline V gene sequence: CDR1 LGHNA, CDR2 YSLEER. With V trimmed by 4 bases and J by 5 bases, 8 bases remained unmatched. The CDR3 is 15 amino acids. The CDR3 protein is CASSPFPGQGHEQYF. In DNA form, the CDR3 reads TGCGCCAGCAGCCCCTTCCCGGGACAGGGGCACGAGCAGTACTTC.

The rearrangement uses TRBV6-2 or TRBV6-3 and TRBJ2-1, with 10 bases lining up with TRBD2. The V gene's germline CDR1 is MNHEY and CDR2 SVGEGT. The J segment lost 1 base and the V segment lost 7 bases, leaving 7 bases of the junction unmatched. The CDR3 sequence is 16 residues long. The CDR3 sequence: CASNLKRGGSYNEQFF. The CDR3 DNA follows: TGTGCCAGCAACCTAAAGCGGGGGGGTTCCTACAATGAGCAGTTCTTC.

CDR3 sequence (DNA): TGTGCCAGCAGCCCAGCGACAGAATCCTACGAGCAGTACTTC. This encodes CASSPATESYEQYF. The chain combines TRBV9 with TRBJ2-7; possible D gene TRBD1, 5 bases. V gave up 4 bases and J gave up 1 base, with 12 bases separating them. Germline assignment: CDR1 SGDLS and CDR2 YYNGEE. The CDR3 runs to 14 residues.